The source of this TCR beta chain is a study of cytomegalovirus exposure and HLA in healthy donors. This clone was seen once. The germline V gene has CDR1 MDHEN and CDR2 SYDVKM. Trimming shortened V by 6 bases and J by 2 bases, and 13 bases separated the two germline ends. This CDR3 spans 14 amino acids. TCRdb keeps only in-frame clones here, not all; method: immunoSEQ multiplex PCR. The sample includes 150,000 to 170,000 clones, 85% to 90% seen only once; the top ten take about 2.2%. V is TRBV28 and J is TRBJ2-5, with D possibly being TRBD1 (6 bases). Material for sequencing was PBMCs. This sequence was found in a human donor in good health. The CDR3 DNA reads TGTGCCAGCAGGAAGGGACACTTTCAAGAGACCCAGTACTTC. Amino acids: CASRKGHFQETQYF.